Listed here is a single TCR beta chain. Repertoires were generated with immunoSEQ multiplex PCR, while TCRdb's copy carries only in-frame clones and drops some. The repertoire has some 40,000 clones, 55% to 75% of them found once; the top ten carry roughly 5.8%. This entry comes from a study of blood T cell repertoires in COVID-19. The specimen sequenced was peripheral blood. This clonotype was sampled from a man aged 80 or over with acute or convalescent COVID-19.

In nucleotides, the CDR3 is TGCGCCAGCAGACCTAGAGAGAACACTGAAGCTTTCTTT. Protein: CASRPRENTEAFF. The chain couples TRBV23-1 to TRBJ1-1, with D hard to call. TRBV23-1 is noted as an ORF with a role that remains uncertain. V dropped 6 bases and J dropped 1 base, with 9 bases sitting between them. The CDR3 spans 13 residues.